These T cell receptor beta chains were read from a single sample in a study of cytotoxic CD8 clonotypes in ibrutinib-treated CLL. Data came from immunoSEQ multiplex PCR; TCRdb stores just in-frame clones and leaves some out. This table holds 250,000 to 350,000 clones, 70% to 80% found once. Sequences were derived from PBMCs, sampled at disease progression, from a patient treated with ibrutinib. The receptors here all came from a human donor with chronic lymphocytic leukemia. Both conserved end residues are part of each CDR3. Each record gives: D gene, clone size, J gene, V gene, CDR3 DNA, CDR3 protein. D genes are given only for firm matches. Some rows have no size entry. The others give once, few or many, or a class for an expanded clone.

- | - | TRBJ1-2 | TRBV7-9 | TGTGCCAGCAGCTCCAAATATGGCTACACCTTC | CASSSKYGYTF
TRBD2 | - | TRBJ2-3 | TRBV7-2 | TGTGCCAGCAGCCCACATTACTCCCTAGCGGGGGGCACAGATACGCAGTATTTT | CASSPHYSLAGGTDTQYF
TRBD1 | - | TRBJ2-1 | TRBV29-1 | TGCAGCGTTGGACAGGGTTTAGCTGGTGAGCAGTTCTTC | CSVGQGLAGEQFF
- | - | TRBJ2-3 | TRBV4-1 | TGCGCCAGCAGCCAGGCTCTAGGTACAGATACGCAGTATTTT | CASSQALGTDTQYF
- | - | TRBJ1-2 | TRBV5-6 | TGTGCCAGCAGCTTGGAAGGTTTGGGCTACACCTTC | CASSLEGLGYTF
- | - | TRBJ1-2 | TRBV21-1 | TGTGCCAGCAGCTTCCAGGGGGCGCCCTCCGCTTATTTTTTTTATGGCTACACCTTC | CASSFQGAPSAYFFYGYTF
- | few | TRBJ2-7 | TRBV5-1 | TGCGCCAGCAGCTTGTTCGTCGGTACCTACGAGCAGTACTTC | CASSLFVGTYEQYF
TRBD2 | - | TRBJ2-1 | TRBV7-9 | TGTGCCAGCAGCTTAGGGGTGCGGGAGACCCGGAATGAGCAGTTCTTC | CASSLGVRETRNEQFF
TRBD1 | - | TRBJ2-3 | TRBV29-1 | TGCAGCGCGGTAGGGGGCAAGGCTTTAGTCACAGATACGCAGTATTTT | CSAVGGKALVTDTQYF
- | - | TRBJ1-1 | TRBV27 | TGTGCCAGCAGTTTAAAATCTAGTCGGAACACTGAAGCTTTCTTT | CASSLKSSRNTEAFF
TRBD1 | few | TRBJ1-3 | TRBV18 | TGTGCCAGCTCACAGATGACTACCATCGGGACAGGGGGTTATGGAAACACCATATATTTT | CASSQMTTIGTGGYGNTIYF
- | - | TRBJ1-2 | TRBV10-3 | TGTGCCATCAGTGACGGGACGGACTATGGCTACACCTTC | CAISDGTDYGYTF
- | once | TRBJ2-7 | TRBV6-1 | TGTGCCAGCAGTGACCAAGGTACCCCACCCTACGAGCAGTACTTC | CASSDQGTPPYEQYF
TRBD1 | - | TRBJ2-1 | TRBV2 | TGTGCCAGCCGCTCGAGGGGACAGAACTACAATGAGCAGTTCTTC | CASRSRGQNYNEQFF
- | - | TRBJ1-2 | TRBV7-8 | TGTGCCAGCAGCTTAAGGAGGGGTGGCTACACCTTC | CASSLRRGGYTF
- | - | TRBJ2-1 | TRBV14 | TGTGCCAGCAGCCAACCGTACAATGAGCAGTTCTTC | CASSQPYNEQFF
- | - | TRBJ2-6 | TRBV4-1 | TGCGCCAGCAGCCGGGTTAGGCAGTCTGGGGCCAACGTCCTGACTTTC | CASSRVRQSGANVLTF
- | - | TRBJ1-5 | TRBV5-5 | TGTGCCAGCAGCTTGGCTCTAGGGCCCGGCGGAATTCAGCCCCAGCATTTT | CASSLALGPGGIQPQHF
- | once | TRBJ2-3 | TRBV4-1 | TGCGCCAGCAGCCCGGGACTGGCTATTGATACGCAGTATTTT | CASSPGLAIDTQYF
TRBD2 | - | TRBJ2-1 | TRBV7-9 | TGTGCCAGCAGCCAGGGACTAGCGGGGCGCAATGAGCAGTTCTTC | CASSQGLAGRNEQFF
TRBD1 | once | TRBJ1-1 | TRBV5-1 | TGCGCCGGGACTCCGGGACAGCGGAACACTGAAGCTTTCTTT | CAGTPGQRNTEAFF
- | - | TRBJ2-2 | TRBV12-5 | TGTGCTAGTGGTTTAGAAGGGGGCGGGGAGCTGTTTTTT | CASGLEGGGELFF
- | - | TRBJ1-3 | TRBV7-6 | TGTGCCAGCAGCCCGGAGATACCCTCGATTGGAAACACCATATATTTT | CASSPEIPSIGNTIYF
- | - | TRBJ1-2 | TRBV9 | TGTGCCAGCAGCGTAAACCTCTACCCTGGCAGGTCTAACTATGGCTACACCTTC | CASSVNLYPGRSNYGYTF
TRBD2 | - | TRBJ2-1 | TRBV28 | TGTGCCAGCGAAGCCTCGGGGGGGTCCTACAATGAGCAGTTCTTC | CASEASGGSYNEQFF
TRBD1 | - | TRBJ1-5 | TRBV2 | TGTGCCAGCAGCGAATTGGGACAGGGCTACAATCAGCCCCAGCATTTT | CASSELGQGYNQPQHF
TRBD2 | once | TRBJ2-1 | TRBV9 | TGTGCCAGCAGCCCTCGACCAGGGACTAGCGGGAGCCCTAATGAGCAGTTCTTC | CASSPRPGTSGSPNEQFF
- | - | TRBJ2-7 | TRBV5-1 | TGCGCCAGCAGCTCGGCGGGTGGGGTTTACGAGCAGTACTTC | CASSSAGGVYEQYF
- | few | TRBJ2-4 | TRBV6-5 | TGTGCCAGCAGTTACTCGGGCCCTTTGGGGAGTCAGTACTTC | CASSYSGPLGSQYF
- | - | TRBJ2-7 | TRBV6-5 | TGTGCCAGCAGTTACCCCGGCAGGGGCGCCTACGAGCAGTACTTC | CASSYPGRGAYEQYF
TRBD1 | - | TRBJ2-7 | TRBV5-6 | TGTGCCAGCCTACGCCTGGGACAGATTTACGAGCAGTACTTC | CASLRLGQIYEQYF
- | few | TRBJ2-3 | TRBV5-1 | TGCGCCAGCAGCTTGGGACCGAGCACAGATACGCAGTATTTT | CASSLGPSTDTQYF
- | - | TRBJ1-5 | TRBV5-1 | TGCGCCAGCAGCCGGGGGCCGGGTGATCAGCCCCAGCATTTT | CASSRGPGDQPQHF
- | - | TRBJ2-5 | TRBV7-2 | TGTGCCAGCAGCCCGAGGTCGGAGACCCAGTACTTC | CASSPRSETQYF
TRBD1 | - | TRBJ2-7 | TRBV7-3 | TGTGCCAGCAGCTTTTCCCCGACAGGGGACGAGCAGTACTTC | CASSFSPTGDEQYF
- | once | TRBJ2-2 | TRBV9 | TGTGCCAGCAGGGACCCCGGGGAGCTGTTTTTT | CASRDPGELFF
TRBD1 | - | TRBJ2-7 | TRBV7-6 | TGTGCCAGCAGCTCGACCGGGACAGGGGCCCACGAGCAGTACTTC | CASSSTGTGAHEQYF
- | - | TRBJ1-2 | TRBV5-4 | TGTGCCAGCAGATTCGCGGGGGCCAACTATGGCTACACCTTC | CASRFAGANYGYTF
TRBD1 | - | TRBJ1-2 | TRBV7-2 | TGTGCCAGCAGACAAATCAGGGGGACCCTAGTCTATGGCTACACCTTC | CASRQIRGTLVYGYTF
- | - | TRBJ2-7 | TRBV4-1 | TGCGCCAGCAGCCCTGTTGGGGGATCCTACGAGCAGTACTTC | CASSPVGGSYEQYF
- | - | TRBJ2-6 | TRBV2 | TGTGCCAGCGTGGGAACCTCTGGGGCCAACGTCCTGACTTTC | CASVGTSGANVLTF
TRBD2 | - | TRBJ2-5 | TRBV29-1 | TGCAGCGTTGGGGCGGGAGGTTTCCAAGAGACCCAGTACTTC | CSVGAGGFQETQYF
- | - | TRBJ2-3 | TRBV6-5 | TGTGCCAGCAGTTATTCAACTAGCCCCCCAGATACGCAGTATTTT | CASSYSTSPPDTQYF
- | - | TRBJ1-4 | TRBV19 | TGTGCCAGTAGCAGTGGGGGGGCAGTTAATGAAAAACTGTTTTTT | CASSSGGAVNEKLFF
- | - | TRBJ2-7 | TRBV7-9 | TGTGCCAGCAGCATGCCGACCGCCTCCTACGAGCAGTACTTC | CASSMPTASYEQYF
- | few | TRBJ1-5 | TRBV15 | TGTGCCACCAGCAGAGATAGGGCAGGTCATCAGCCCCAGCATTTT | CATSRDRAGHQPQHF
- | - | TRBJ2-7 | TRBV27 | TGTGCCAGCAGTTTAGGATACCCCTCGGGCTACGAGCAGTACTTC | CASSLGYPSGYEQYF
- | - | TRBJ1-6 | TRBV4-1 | TGCGCCAGCAGCCGCGGGGGTTTGAGGAATTCACCCCTCCACTTT | CASSRGGLRNSPLHF
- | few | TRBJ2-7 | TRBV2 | TGTGCCAGCAAGGGCCTTAATGTGCAGTACTTC | CASKGLNVQYF
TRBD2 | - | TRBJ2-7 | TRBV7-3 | TGTGCCAGCAGCCCTTCGGGACTAGTTGGGGAGCAGTACTTC | CASSPSGLVGEQYF
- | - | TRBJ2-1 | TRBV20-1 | TGCAGTGAATCTAGGTCAAATGAGCAGTTCTTC | CSESRSNEQFF
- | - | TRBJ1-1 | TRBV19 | TGTGCCAGTAGTCTCCGGGACACTGAAGCTTTCTTT | CASSLRDTEAFF
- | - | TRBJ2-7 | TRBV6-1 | TGTGCCAGCAGTCAGGGGACCTACGAGCAGTACTTC | CASSQGTYEQYF
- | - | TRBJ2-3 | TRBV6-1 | TGTGCCAGCAGTGAGGCCCTGGGGTTTAGCACAGATACGCAGTATTTT | CASSEALGFSTDTQYF